This passage covers 5 T cell receptor beta chains from one sample sequenced in a study of blood T cell repertoires in COVID-19. The data were produced by immunoSEQ multiplex PCR, yet TCRdb's version contains in-frame clones alone and is incomplete. The sample has approximately 80,000 clones, roughly 82% seen once. The sequenced material came from peripheral blood. The receptors here all came from a man aged 45-65 years with active COVID-19.

The chain couples TRBV6-6 to TRBJ2-5; D might be TRBD1 (5 bases). Trimming stripped 2 bases from V and 1 base from J, with 11 bases between. The V gene's germline CDR1 is MNHNY and CDR2 SVGAGI (reference sequence). The CDR3 has 15 residues. DNA for the CDR3: TGTGCCAGCAGTTACCCCGGCAGGGTCCAAGAGACCCAGTACTTC. This translates into CASSYPGRVQETQYF.

The gene calls are TRBV28 and TRBJ1-5; D possibly corresponds to TRBD1 (5 bases). CDR1 MDHEN and CDR2 SYDVKM come from the germline V gene. The V end was cut by 7 bases, the J end by 6 bases, with 13 bases between. There are 13 residues in the CDR3. The CDR3 loop reads CASTHLGGQPQHF. CDR3 DNA: TGTGCCAGCACCCACTTGGGGGGTCAGCCCCAGCATTTT.

This clone was observed a handful of times. The chain links TRBV7-2 to TRBJ2-7, with TRBD2 as a possible D gene (6 bases). The CDR3 spans 13 residues. Trimming took 5 bases from V and 2 from J, leaving 10 bases between them. The germline V gene has CDR1 SGHTA and CDR2 FQGNSA. CDR3 amino acids: CASSQTSTYEQYF. The CDR3 DNA reads as TGTGCCAGCAGCCAGACTAGTACCTACGAGCAGTACTTC.

The V gene is TRBV6-1, the J gene TRBJ1-2; tentatively, D is TRBD1 (6 bases). Trimming removed 3 bases at V and 6 bases at J, with 11 bases between. This CDR3 comprises 13 residues. CDR1 MNHNS and CDR2 SASEGT come from the germline V gene. CDR3 region: CASSDRGGNGYTF. DNA for the CDR3: TGTGCCAGCAGTGACAGGGGAGGGAATGGCTACACCTTC.

The rearrangement links TRBV27 to TRBJ2-7; the D gene is possibly TRBD1 (6 bases). In germline, CDR1 is MNHEY, CDR2 SMNVEV (reference sequence). CDR3 size: 14 residues. V gave up 4 bases and J gave up 1 base, with 11 bases separating them. The CDR3 DNA sequence: TGTGCCAGCAGTTGGCAGGGGTGGTCCTACGAGCAGTACTTC. Encoded protein: CASSWQGWSYEQYF.